Each of the 31 T cell receptor beta chains below was sequenced from the same sample in a study of shared clonotypes between healthy human individuals. Assay used: immunoSEQ multiplex PCR; TCRdb lists only in-frame clones, some missing. There are approximately 2.1 million clones in the sample; just over 90% occur only once, and under 0.45% lies in the top ten. Material for sequencing was naive CD4+ T cells from PBMCs. Subset reported: CD45RA+ positively selected. The receptor set was obtained from a man younger than 35 in good health. Some clones in this sample may be carry-over from other donors' samples.

This clone is a singleton in its sample. The V call is TRBV6-6, the J call TRBJ2-3, with 7 bases that match TRBD1. CDR3 size: 13 residues. Germline CDR1 MNHNY, CDR2 SVGAGI (reference sequence). With V trimmed by 6 bases and J by 3 bases, 3 bases remained unmatched. The CDR3 bases are TGTGCCAGCAGCCTGGACAGGACAGATACGCAGTATTTT. This sequence encodes CASSLDRTDTQYF.

The V and J genes are TRBV20-1 and TRBJ1-1; unclear D gene. V lost 7 bases, J lost 1 base, and 7 bases lay in between. This CDR3 contains 11 residues. The V gene's germline CDR1 is DFQATT and CDR2 SNEGSKA (reference sequence). The CDR3 spells CSVRENTEAFF. CDR3 bases: TGCAGTGTGCGGGAGAACACTGAAGCTTTCTTT.

V usage is TRBV5-1 and J usage is TRBJ2-7; 10 bases match TRBD1. This CDR3 has 15 residues. The V and J ends lost 4 bases and 8 bases, in that order; junction bases with no gene match: 12. Germline CDR1 and CDR2: SGHRS and YFSETQ. The CDR3 nucleotides read TGCGCCAGCAGCCTATCCACCGGGACAGGGGTTCAGCAGTACTTC. Residues: CASSLSTGTGVQQYF.

This chain joins TRBV7-9 and TRBJ2-3, with D maybe TRBD2 (6 bases). V shed 5 bases and J shed 2 bases, with 11 bases lying between them. This CDR3 comprises 14 residues. CDR1 SEHNR and CDR2 FQNEAQ come from the germline V gene (reference sequence). The CDR3 sequence: CASSTGLVTDTQYF. CDR3 coding DNA: TGTGCCAGCAGCACGGGACTCGTCACAGATACGCAGTATTTT.

CDR3 in amino acids: CASSLTGGATEAFF. CDR3 in DNA: TGTGCCAGCAGCTTAACAGGGGGAGCCACTGAAGCTTTCTTT. J is TRBJ1-1 and V is TRBV11-1; 8 positions agree with TRBD1. The CDR3 runs to 14 residues. Germline V gives CDR1 SGHAT, CDR2 FQDESV (reference sequence). V gave up 2 bases and J gave up 4 bases; unmatched junction bases: 3.

The V and J genes are TRBV7-9 and TRBJ2-2, with D hard to call. The V end lost 5 bases, the J end lost 6 bases, and 10 bases lay between the germline ends. Germline V gene sequence: CDR1 SEHNR, CDR2 FQNEAQ (reference sequence). There are 13 residues in the CDR3. The DNA of the CDR3 is TGTGCCAGCAGCCCCTCCAGCGCCGGGGAGCTGTTTTTT. This encodes CASSPSSAGELFF.

V usage is TRBV7-2 and J usage is TRBJ2-7, with D possibly TRBD2 on 6 matching bases. The germline CDR1 and CDR2 sequences are SGHTA and FQGNSA. The CDR3 contains 14 residues. Trimming took 5 bases from V and 6 from J, leaving 17 bases between them. The CDR3 coding sequence is TGTGCCAGCAGCCCTCACCGCGGGGAACTCGAGCAGTACTTC. As protein: CASSPHRGELEQYF.

The chain uses TRBV28 and TRBJ2-7; 13 bases are a match to TRBD2. Germline V lookup: CDR1 MDHEN, CDR2 SYDVKM. The CDR3 consists of 16 residues. V gave up 3 bases and J gave up 2 bases; unmatched junction bases: 4. The CDR3: CASSFRTSGRAYEQYF. CDR3 bases: TGTGCCAGCAGTTTCCGAACTAGCGGGAGGGCCTACGAGCAGTACTTC.

The chain has TRBV5-1 and TRBJ2-5; the D gene could be TRBD1 or TRBD2 (5 bases each). The germline CDR1 and CDR2 sequences are SGHRS and YFSETQ. The CDR3 extends over 15 amino acids. Trimming took 7 bases from V and 5 from J, leaving 21 bases between them. The CDR3 bases are TGCGCCAGCGCGGCCGAGGGGCTAGCTGGCGAGACCCAGTACTTC. Protein sequence: CASAAEGLAGETQYF.

This chain joins TRBV5-1 and TRBJ1-2, with 9 nucleotides matching TRBD1. CDR3 length equals 17 residues. Trimming removed 4 bases from V and 0 bases from J; junction bases left unmatched: 10. Germline values: CDR1 SGHRS, CDR2 YFSETQ. CDR3 protein: CASSPRSGTGTNYGYTF. In nucleotides, the CDR3 is TGCGCCAGCAGCCCCCGCTCCGGGACAGGGACTAACTATGGCTACACCTTC. The variable domain in full, completed from reference TRBV5-1 and TRBJ1-2, reads KAGVTQTPRYLIKTRGQQVTLSCSPISGHRSVSWYQQTPGQGLQFLFEYFSETQRNKGNFPGRFSGRQFSNSRSEMNVSTLELGDSALYLCASSPRSGTGTNYGYTFGSGTRLTVV.

This sequence joins TRBV7-9 and TRBJ2-2; D unclear. This CDR3 is 15 amino acids long. Germline V CDR1 and CDR2: SEHNR, FQNEAQ (reference sequence). Trimming cost V 2 bases and J 1 base, with 8 bases left between them. CDR3 protein: CASSLNRWNTGELFF. As DNA, the CDR3 is TGTGCCAGCAGCTTAAATAGGTGGAACACCGGGGAGCTGTTTTTT.

The chain carries TRBV6-1 and TRBJ2-3, with a possible D match to TRBD1 (6 bases). This CDR3 is built from 13 residues. Germline V lookup: CDR1 MNHNS, CDR2 SASEGT. V was trimmed by 6 bases and J by 5 bases, leaving 12 bases between them. The CDR3, as DNA: TGTGCCAGCAGCAGGACAGACCTAGATACGCAGTATTTT. Translating gives CASSRTDLDTQYF.

This clone was found once. The chain uses TRBV5-1 and TRBJ1-2; weak D call: TRBD1 (5 bases). This CDR3 contains 16 residues. The germline gives CDR1 SGHRS, CDR2 YFSETQ. V gave up 4 bases and J gave up 3 bases, with 19 bases separating them. The DNA for the CDR3 is TGCGCCAGCAGCCCCGTGGGTGGGGCGAGGGACTATGGCTACACCTTC. Amino acids: CASSPVGGARDYGYTF.

V and J are TRBV7-9 and TRBJ2-1; the D gene could be TRBD1 or TRBD2 (5 bases each). The V end lost 2 bases, the J end lost 0 bases, and 11 bases lay between the germline ends. Germline V CDR1 and CDR2: SEHNR, FQNEAQ (reference sequence). The CDR3 consists of 16 residues. The CDR3 sequence is CASSLIMGVSYNEQFF. The CDR3 coding sequence is TGTGCCAGCAGCTTAATCATGGGGGTCTCCTACAATGAGCAGTTCTTC.

A word on this clone: This sample also contains other DNA sequences that code for the same CDR3. This chain joins TRBV5-1 and TRBJ2-5, with D maybe TRBD2 (6 bases). The CDR3 is 13 residues long. Germline V gene lookup returns CDR1 SGHRS and CDR2 YFSETQ. V was trimmed by 4 bases and J by 5 bases, leaving 12 bases between them. For the CDR3, the DNA is TGCGCCAGCAGCGCGGGACTGGGGGAGACCCAGTACTTC. Amino acid sequence: CASSAGLGETQYF. Looking up the rest from reference TRBV5-1 and TRBJ2-5 gives the full variable domain: KAGVTQTPRYLIKTRGQQVTLSCSPISGHRSVSWYQQTPGQGLQFLFEYFSETQRNKGNFPGRFSGRQFSNSRSEMNVSTLELGDSALYLCASSAGLGETQYFGPGTRLLVL.

About this clone: The same CDR3 is also encoded by other DNA sequences in this sample. The chain employs TRBV6-1 and TRBJ2-1; no firm D call. Trimming left V 2 bases short and J 2 bases short, with 1 base between. Germline assignment: CDR1 MNHNS and CDR2 SASEGT. The CDR3 consists of 12 residues. CDR3 protein: CASSETYNEQFF. The CDR3 DNA reads TGTGCCAGCAGTGAAACCTACAATGAGCAGTTCTTC.

The chain is built from TRBV11-3 and TRBJ2-1; a weak D match, TRBD2 (5 bases). The CDR3 has 13 amino acids. The germline V and J ends were trimmed by 3 bases and 10 bases, with 13 bases remaining between them. In germline, CDR1 is SGHNT, CDR2 YENEEA. The CDR3 region has the DNA TGTGCCAGCAGCTTGGACTTCTCATGGGAGCAGTTCTTC. It is translated as CASSLDFSWEQFF.

V is TRBV28 and J is TRBJ2-7; tentative D call: TRBD1 (5 bases). The CDR3 runs 14 residues. Germline CDR1 is MDHEN and CDR2 is SYDVKM. V gave up 3 bases and J gave up 3 bases, with 12 bases separating them. Written as DNA, the CDR3 is TGTGCCAGCAGTTTTTCTGACAGAAACTACGAGCAGTACTTC. Residues: CASSFSDRNYEQYF. Looking up the rest from reference TRBV28 and TRBJ2-7 gives the full variable domain: DVKVTQSSRYLVKRTGEKVFLECVQDMDHENMFWYRQDPGLGLRLIYFSYDVKMKEKGDIPEGYSVSREKKERFSLILESASTNQTSMYLCASSFSDRNYEQYFGPGTRLTVT.

The chain has TRBV28 and TRBJ2-1; TRBD2 might be the D (5 bases). The CDR3 is made up of 14 amino acids. V was clipped by 4 bases and J by 4 bases, with 11 bases between them. Germline CDR1 MDHEN, CDR2 SYDVKM. The CDR3: CASSWAGRYNEQFF. CDR3 sequence (DNA): TGTGCCAGCAGTTGGGCGGGTCGGTACAATGAGCAGTTCTTC. The full variable domain, completed using reference TRBV28 and TRBJ2-1, is DVKVTQSSRYLVKRTGEKVFLECVQDMDHENMFWYRQDPGLGLRLIYFSYDVKMKEKGDIPEGYSVSREKKERFSLILESASTNQTSMYLCASSWAGRYNEQFFGPGTRLTVL.

The V gene is TRBV11-3, the J gene TRBJ1-5, with D hard to call. The germline V gene has CDR1 SGHNT and CDR2 YENEEA. V was trimmed by 5 bases and J by 5 bases, leaving 7 bases between them. CDR3 size: 12 residues. This chain's CDR3 is CASSPGYQPQHF. The CDR3, as DNA: TGTGCCAGCAGCCCGGGATATCAGCCCCAGCATTTT.

In regard to this clone: Distinct nucleotide sequences in the sample also encode this CDR3. The J gene is TRBJ1-2, the V gene TRBV28, with TRBD1 identical over 8 bases. The germline CDR1 and CDR2 sequences are MDHEN and SYDVKM. Unmatched junction bases numbered 7, after V lost 6 bases and J lost 7 bases. The CDR3 spans 13 residues. CDR3 DNA sequence: TGTGCCAGCAGCCCGGACAGGGTACGTGGCTACACCTTC. It translates to CASSPDRVRGYTF.

The chain uses TRBV19 and TRBJ2-7; TRBD2 matches at 11 bases. The V gene's germline CDR1 is LNHDA and CDR2 SQIVND (reference sequence). The CDR3 length is 15 residues. The junction had 8 bases not matched to a gene; V was cut back by 5 bases and J by 5 bases. CDR3 sequence reads: CASSRIAGGKDEQYF. The CDR3 DNA is TGTGCCAGTAGTCGAATAGCGGGAGGGAAGGACGAGCAGTACTTC.

This clone occurred a few times. The J gene is TRBJ1-1, the V gene TRBV10-3; the D is unclear. Germline values: CDR1 ENHRY, CDR2 SYGVKD. V gave up 4 bases and J gave up 8 bases, with 8 bases separating them. This CDR3 spans 11 amino acids. The CDR3 sequence: CAISGEREAFF. In nucleotides, the CDR3 is TGTGCCATCAGTGGGGAACGGGAAGCTTTCTTT.

In its sample, this clone was seen a few times. Other DNA variants within this sample encode the same CDR3. This chain uses TRBV30 with TRBJ1-1; 8 nucleotides align to TRBD1. Germline V lookup: CDR1 GTSNPN, CDR2 SVGIG (reference sequence). V gave up 1 base and J gave up 11 bases; unmatched junction bases: 12. CDR3 length: 14 amino acids. The CDR3 bases are TGTGCCTGGAGTGACCCACCGGGACAGGATTACGCTTTCTTT. Its protein product is CAWSDPPGQDYAFF.

This CDR3 is CASSKGQSTDTQYF. The CDR3, as DNA: TGTGCCAGCAGTAAAGGACAGAGCACAGATACGCAGTATTTT. This sequence joins TRBV28 and TRBJ2-3, with D possibly TRBD1 on 6 matching bases. From germline, CDR1 is MDHEN and CDR2 SYDVKM. Between the trimmed V and J ends, which lost 5 bases and 0 bases, there was a span of 9 bases. CDR3 length: 14 residues.

The V and J genes are TRBV25-1 and TRBJ2-2; 7 bases are shared with TRBD1. The CDR3 spans 14 residues. Germline V CDR1 and CDR2: MGHDK, SYGVNS. J lost 6 bases, V lost 1 base, and 2 bases had no gene match. CDR3 DNA sequence: TGTGCCAGCAGTGAATCTAGGGGGCCCGGGGAGCTGTTTTTT. It translates to CASSESRGPGELFF.

On this clone: Other nucleotide sequences in the sample specify the same CDR3. The V call is TRBV28, the J call TRBJ1-4, with a tentative D call TRBD1 (6 bases). Per germline, CDR1 MDHEN and CDR2 SYDVKM. Trimming cost V 6 bases and J 0 bases, with 11 bases left between them. The CDR3 sequence is 15 residues long. In DNA form, the CDR3 reads TGTGCCAGCAGCCGGACAGATGCAACTAATGAAAAACTGTTTTTT. As protein: CASSRTDATNEKLFF.

The chain carries TRBV2 and TRBJ1-5; the D gene is possibly TRBD1 (5 bases). The CDR3 is made up of 13 amino acids. Looked up from germline, CDR1 is SNHLY and CDR2 is FYNNEI. CDR3 region: CVGTGGFYQPQHF. The CDR3 DNA follows: TGTGTGGGGACGGGAGGGTTCTATCAGCCCCAGCATTTT. Variable domain in full (rest from reference TRBV2 and TRBJ1-5): EPEVTQTPSHQVTQMGQEVILRCVPISNHLYFYWYRQILGQKVEFLVSFYNNEISEKSEIFDDQFSVERPDGSNFTLKIRSTKLEDSAMYFCVGTGGFYQPQHFGDGTRLSIL.

In the case of this clone: Additional DNA sequences in this sample encode the identical CDR3. The genes are TRBV5-1 and TRBJ1-1; D is uncertain. CDR3 size: 13 residues. The V and J ends lost 2 bases and 1 base respectively, with 6 bases between them. Germline V gives CDR1 SGHRS, CDR2 YFSETQ. CDR3 protein: CASSFSENTEAFF. CDR3 sequence (DNA): TGCGCCAGCAGCTTTAGTGAGAACACTGAAGCTTTCTTT.

The genes are TRBV7-9 and TRBJ2-1; TRBD1 agrees at 9 bases. Germline trimming cut 1 base from V and 9 bases from J; bases unmatched to any gene: 10. Germline CDR1 reads SEHNR; CDR2 reads FQNEAQ (reference sequence). The CDR3 is 16 residues long. The CDR3 here is CASSLGLRQGVSEQFF. CDR3 nucleotide sequence: TGTGCCAGCAGCTTAGGGCTCCGACAGGGGGTATCTGAGCAGTTCTTC.

This chain connects TRBV13 to TRBJ2-1; D not resolved. Trimming left V 2 bases short and J 0 bases short, with 8 bases between. Germline V lookup: CDR1 PRHDT, CDR2 FYEKMQ (reference sequence). The CDR3 runs 15 residues. The CDR3 sequence is CASSLSRSSYNEQFF. The CDR3 bases are TGTGCCAGCAGCTTAAGCCGGAGCTCCTACAATGAGCAGTTCTTC.